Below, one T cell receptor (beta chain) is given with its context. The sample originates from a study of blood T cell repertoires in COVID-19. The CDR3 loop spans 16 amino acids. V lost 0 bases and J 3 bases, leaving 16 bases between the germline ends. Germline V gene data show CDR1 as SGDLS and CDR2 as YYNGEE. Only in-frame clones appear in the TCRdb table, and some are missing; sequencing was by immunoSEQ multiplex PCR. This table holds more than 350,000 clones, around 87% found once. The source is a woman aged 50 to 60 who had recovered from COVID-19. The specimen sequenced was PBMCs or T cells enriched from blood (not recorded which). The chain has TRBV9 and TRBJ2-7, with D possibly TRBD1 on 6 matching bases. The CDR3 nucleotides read TGTGCCAGCAGCGTAGGGGGGCGCAATGCCCTCTACGAGCAGTACTTC. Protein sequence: CASSVGGRNALYEQYF.